One sample yielded the 16 T cell receptor beta chains listed below, sequenced in a study of OX40 agonist ivuxolimab in advanced cancers. TCRdb keeps only in-frame clones here, not all; method: immunoSEQ multiplex PCR. This table holds approximately 58,000 clones, 65% to 85% found once. The sequenced sample was CD4+ or CD8+ T cells sorted from blood, obtained in a trial of the OX40 agonist ivuxolimab. Receptors were obtained from an adult with an advanced solid tumor such as melanoma, head and neck, liver or kidney cancer.

This chain joins TRBV7-9 and TRBJ2-5; 7 bases map to TRBD1. V shed 6 bases, J shed 5 bases, and the junction held 12 bases outside the gene matches. The CDR3 consists of 15 residues. Per the germline V gene, CDR1 is SEHNR and CDR2 is FQNEAQ (reference sequence). CDR3 nucleotides: TGTGCCAGCAGTGTTGGCGCAGGGGGTCAGGAGACCCAGTACTTC. This translates into CASSVGAGGQETQYF.

This sequence joins TRBV6-6 and TRBJ2-3, with TRBD1 identical over 9 bases. V lost 4 bases to trimming and J lost 4 bases; unmatched junction nucleotides: 3. Germline V gene sequence: CDR1 MNHNY, CDR2 SVGAGI (reference sequence). This CDR3 contains 14 residues. CDR3 region: CASSSGQGADTQYF. DNA for the CDR3: TGTGCCAGCAGTTCGGGACAGGGCGCAGATACGCAGTATTTT.

V gene TRBV9 combines with J gene TRBJ2-1, with 10 nucleotides matching TRBD2. The CDR3 spans 14 residues. Germline-derived CDR1 and CDR2 are SGDLS and YYNGEE. V lost 2 bases and J lost 7; bases outside the gene matches: 3. In nucleotides, the CDR3 is TGTGCCAGCAGCGTCAGCGGGGGGGAAAATGAGCAGTTCTTC. Its translation: CASSVSGGENEQFF.

V is TRBV5-6 and J is TRBJ1-5; TRBD1 is a possible D gene (5 bases). Trimming stripped 4 bases from V and 2 bases from J, with 13 bases between. The CDR3 totals 15 residues. Germline loops: CDR1 SGHDT, CDR2 YYEEEE. For the CDR3, the DNA is TGTGCCAGCAGCCCTGGACAAAATCGCAATCAGCCCCAGCATTTT. It translates to CASSPGQNRNQPQHF.

The J gene is TRBJ2-1, the V gene TRBV6-5; TRBD2 is a possible D gene (5 bases). The CDR3 sequence is 15 residues long. CDR1 is MNHEY and CDR2 is SVGAGI in the germline V gene. Between the trimmed V and J ends, which lost 0 bases and 6 bases, there was a span of 12 bases. CDR3 nucleotides: TGTGCCAGCAGTTACTCTTCAGCGGAGTCCAATGAGCAGTTCTTC. It codes for CASSYSSAESNEQFF.

V gene TRBV27 combines with J gene TRBJ2-2, with D perhaps TRBD1 (6 bases). The CDR3 contains 14 residues. V was shortened by 8 bases and J by 6 bases, with 16 bases between the two germline ends. CDR1 is MNHEY and CDR2 is SMNVEV in the germline V gene (reference sequence). The CDR3 region has the DNA TGTGCCAGCTCCAGGGGTTGGTTGGCCGGGGAGCTGTTTTTT. It yields the protein CASSRGWLAGELFF.

The rearrangement links TRBV5-1 to TRBJ2-7; TRBD1 aligns across 9 bases. With 4 bases clipped from V and 7 bases from J, the junction kept 6 bases outside the gene matches. Germline V lookup: CDR1 SGHRS, CDR2 YFSETQ. This CDR3 has 13 amino acids. The CDR3 coding sequence is TGCGCCAGCAGCCATGACAGGGGGGGAGAGCAGTACTTC. Translating it yields CASSHDRGGEQYF.

This chain connects TRBV9 to TRBJ2-7; the D call may be TRBD1 or TRBD2 (5 bases each). Germline lookup yields CDR1 SGDLS and CDR2 YYNGEE. The V and J ends lost 2 bases and 7 bases respectively, with 25 bases between them. The length of the CDR3 is 17 residues. CDR3: CASSVGRGLGDSSEQYF. CDR3 in DNA: TGTGCCAGCAGCGTCGGTCGGGGCCTAGGGGATTCATCTGAGCAGTACTTC.

The chain combines TRBV28 with TRBJ1-5; D gene uncertain. Trimming pared 8 bases from V and 5 bases from J, leaving 19 bases between. The CDR3 is made up of 15 amino acids. Germline assignment: CDR1 MDHEN and CDR2 SYDVKM. The CDR3, as DNA: TGTGCCAGCGGTCTTGAAGCAAGGCAGGATCAGCCCCAGCATTTT. The encoded protein is CASGLEARQDQPQHF.

The CDR3 DNA sequence: TGCGCCAGCAGCACGGACAGCTCAAGCGAAAAACTGTTTTTT. Translated: CASSTDSSSEKLFF. This chain joins TRBV10-1 and TRBJ1-4; D perhaps matches TRBD1 (6 bases). The CDR3 covers 14 residues. Trimming left V 6 bases short and J 8 bases short, with 16 bases between. Germline CDR1 and CDR2: WNHNN and SYGVQD (reference sequence).

The gene calls are TRBV6-5 and TRBJ1-3; D not resolved. Germline CDR1 is MNHEY and CDR2 is SVGAGI. Trimming stripped 6 bases from V and 4 bases from J, with 13 bases between. CDR3 length: 14 residues. The CDR3 is CASRMEPSGNTIYF. The DNA of the CDR3 is TGTGCCAGCAGGATGGAACCTTCCGGAAACACCATATATTTT.

The chain employs TRBV12-5 and TRBJ1-1; no definite D call. V was cut by 0 bases and J by 1 base, with 15 bases left in between. Germline V gene lookup returns CDR1 LGHNT and CDR2 FRNRAP. The CDR3 has 17 residues. The CDR3 sequence is CASGLVTPRGGNTEAFF. The DNA of the CDR3 is TGTGCTAGTGGTTTGGTAACGCCGCGGGGAGGGAACACTGAAGCTTTCTTT. Combining the CDR3 with reference TRBV12-5 and TRBJ1-1 gives the whole variable domain DARVTQTPRHKVTEMGQEVTMRCQPILGHNTVFWYRQTMMQGLELLAYFRNRAPLDDSGMPKDRFSAEMPDATLATLKIQPSEPRDSAVYFCASGLVTPRGGNTEAFFGQGTRLTVV.

The V gene is TRBV4-2, the J gene TRBJ2-7; 7 positions match TRBD2. The CDR3 spans 15 residues. V was pared by 0 bases and J by 2 bases, with 4 bases of the junction left unmatched. CDR1 is LGHNA and CDR2 is YNFKEQ in the germline V gene. CDR3 in DNA: TGTGCCAGCAGCCAAGATAATGGGGGGGCCTACGAGCAGTACTTC. Translation gives CASSQDNGGAYEQYF.

The chain is built from TRBV5-1 and TRBJ2-7; no definite D call. Germline V gene data show CDR1 as SGHRS and CDR2 as YFSETQ. This CDR3 is 15 amino acids long. Trimming removed 0 bases at V and 2 bases at J, with 12 bases between. The DNA for the CDR3 is TGCGCCAGCAGCTTGGCTGAGTCATCGGCCTACGAGCAGTACTTC. Residues: CASSLAESSAYEQYF.

This chain joins TRBV7-3 and TRBJ2-3, with 7 bases that match TRBD2. The J segment lost 2 bases and the V segment lost 5 bases, leaving 10 bases of the junction unmatched. The germline CDR1 and CDR2 sequences are SGHTA and FQGTGA. The CDR3 totals 16 residues. DNA for the CDR3: TGTGCCAGCAGCCCGGCCCGGGGAGGGACCACAGATACGCAGTATTTT. Its translation: CASSPARGGTTDTQYF.

The chain links TRBV11-3 to TRBJ2-1; possible D gene TRBD2, 6 bases. The ends were cut back, 5 bases at V and 0 bases at J, with 14 bases in the middle. The germline CDR1 and CDR2 sequences are SGHNT and YENEEA. CDR3 length: 16 residues. The CDR3 protein is CASSRSGGSSYNEQFF. In DNA, the CDR3 is TGTGCCAGCAGCCGCAGTGGGGGGAGCTCCTACAATGAGCAGTTCTTC.